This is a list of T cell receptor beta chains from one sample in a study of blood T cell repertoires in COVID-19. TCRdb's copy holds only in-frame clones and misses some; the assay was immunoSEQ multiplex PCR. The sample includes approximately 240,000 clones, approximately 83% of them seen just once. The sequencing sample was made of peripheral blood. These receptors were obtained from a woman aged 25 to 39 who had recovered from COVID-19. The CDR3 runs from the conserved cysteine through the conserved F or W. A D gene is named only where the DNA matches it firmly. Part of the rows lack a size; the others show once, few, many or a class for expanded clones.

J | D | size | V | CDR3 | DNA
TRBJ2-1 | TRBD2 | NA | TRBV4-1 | CASSQGTSGYNEQFF | TGCGCCAGCAGCCAAGGGACTAGCGGCTACAATGAGCAGTTCTTC
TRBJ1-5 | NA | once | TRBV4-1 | CASSQIISNQPQHF | TGCGCCAGCAGCCAAATCATTAGCAATCAGCCCCAGCATTTT
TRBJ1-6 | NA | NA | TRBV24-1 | CATSLTGNSPLHF | TGTGCCACCAGCCTGACAGGCAATTCACCCCTCCACTTT
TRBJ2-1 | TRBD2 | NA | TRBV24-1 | CATSAPGLAGRSAEQFF | TGTGCCACCAGTGCCCCGGGACTAGCGGGGAGATCGGCTGAGCAGTTCTTC
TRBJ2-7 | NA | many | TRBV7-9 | CASSSTSLGKYF | TGTGCCAGCAGCTCTACTAGTCTCGGGAAGTACTTC
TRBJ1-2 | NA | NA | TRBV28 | CASLHPLHGYTF | TGTGCCAGCTTACACCCTCTCCATGGCTACACCTTC
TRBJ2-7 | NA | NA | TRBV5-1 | CASSSSTGVAYEQYF | TGCGCCAGCAGTTCTTCCACCGGGGTAGCCTACGAGCAGTACTTC
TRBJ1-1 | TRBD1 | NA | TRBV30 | CAWSSLHWTGRAEAFF | TGTGCCTGGAGTTCGCTCCATTGGACAGGGCGGGCTGAAGCTTTCTTT
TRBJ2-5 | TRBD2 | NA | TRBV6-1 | CASSEGGAGPKKTQYF | TGTGCCAGCAGTGAAGGCGGAGCGGGACCTAAGAAGACCCAGTACTTC
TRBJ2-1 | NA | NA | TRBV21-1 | CASSKVGGLAYHEQFF | TGTGCCAGCAGCAAAGTAGGGGGACTAGCGTACCATGAGCAGTTCTTC
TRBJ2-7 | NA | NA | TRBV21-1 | CASSSLTGYF | TGTGCCAGCAGCTCCCTGACAGGTTACTTC
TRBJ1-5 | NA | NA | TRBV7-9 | CASSPGDVPQHF | TGTGCCAGCAGTCCAGGTGACGTGCCCCAGCATTTT
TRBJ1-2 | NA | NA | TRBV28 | CASSPGIYGYTF | TGTGCCAGCAGTCCCGGGATCTATGGCTACACCTTC
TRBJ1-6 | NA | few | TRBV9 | CASSMLSSPLHF | TGTGCCAGCAGCATGTTATCTTCACCCCTCCACTTT